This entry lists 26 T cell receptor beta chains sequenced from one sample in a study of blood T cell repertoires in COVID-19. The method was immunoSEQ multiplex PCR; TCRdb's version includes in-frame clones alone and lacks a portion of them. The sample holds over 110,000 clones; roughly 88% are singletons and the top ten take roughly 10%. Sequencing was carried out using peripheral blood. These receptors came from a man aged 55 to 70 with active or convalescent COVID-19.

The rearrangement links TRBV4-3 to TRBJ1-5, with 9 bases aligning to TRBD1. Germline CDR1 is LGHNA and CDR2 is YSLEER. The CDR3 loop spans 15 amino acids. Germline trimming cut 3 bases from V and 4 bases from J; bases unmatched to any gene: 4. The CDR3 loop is CASSQDRGSNQPQHF. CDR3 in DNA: TGCGCCAGCAGCCAGGACAGGGGTTCAAATCAGCCCCAGCATTTT.

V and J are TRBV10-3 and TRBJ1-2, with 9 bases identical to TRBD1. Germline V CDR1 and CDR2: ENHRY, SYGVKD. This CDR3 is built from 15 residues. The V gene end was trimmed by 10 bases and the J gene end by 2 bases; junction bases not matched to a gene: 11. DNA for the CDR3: TGTGCCAGTACAGGGGGCGACGACCAGAACTATGGCTACACCTTC. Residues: CASTGGDDQNYGYTF.

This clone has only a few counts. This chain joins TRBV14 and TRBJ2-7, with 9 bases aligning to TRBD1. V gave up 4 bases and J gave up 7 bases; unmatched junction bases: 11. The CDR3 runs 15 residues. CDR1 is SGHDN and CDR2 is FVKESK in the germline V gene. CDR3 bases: TGTGCCAGCAGCCTGGGGGACAGGGTATCGGGGGAGCAGTACTTC. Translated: CASSLGDRVSGEQYF.

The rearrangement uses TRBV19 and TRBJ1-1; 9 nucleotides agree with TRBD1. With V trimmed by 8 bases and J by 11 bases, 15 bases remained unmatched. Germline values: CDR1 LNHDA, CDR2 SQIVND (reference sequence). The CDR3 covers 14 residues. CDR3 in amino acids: CASRSKTGGFGAFF. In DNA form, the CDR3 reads TGTGCCAGTCGATCAAAAACAGGGGGCTTCGGGGCTTTCTTT.

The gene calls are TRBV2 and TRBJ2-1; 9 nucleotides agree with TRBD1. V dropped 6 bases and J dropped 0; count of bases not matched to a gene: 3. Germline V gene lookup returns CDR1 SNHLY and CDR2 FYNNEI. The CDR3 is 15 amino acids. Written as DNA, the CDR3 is TGTGCCAGCAGGCAGGACAGGGGCTCCTACAATGAGCAGTTCTTC. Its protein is CASRQDRGSYNEQFF.

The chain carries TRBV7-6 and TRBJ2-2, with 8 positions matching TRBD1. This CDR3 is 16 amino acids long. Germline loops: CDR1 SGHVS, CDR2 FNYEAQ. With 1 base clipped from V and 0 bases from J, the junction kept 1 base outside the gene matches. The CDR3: CASSLGTGPNTGELFF. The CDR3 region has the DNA TGTGCCAGCAGCTTAGGGACAGGGCCGAACACCGGGGAGCTGTTTTTT.

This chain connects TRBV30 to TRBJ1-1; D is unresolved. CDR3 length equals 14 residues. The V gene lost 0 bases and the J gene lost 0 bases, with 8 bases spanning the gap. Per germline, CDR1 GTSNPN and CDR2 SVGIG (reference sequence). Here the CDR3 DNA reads TGTGCCTGGAGTGTACTGGTGGTGAACACTGAAGCTTTCTTT. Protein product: CAWSVLVVNTEAFF.

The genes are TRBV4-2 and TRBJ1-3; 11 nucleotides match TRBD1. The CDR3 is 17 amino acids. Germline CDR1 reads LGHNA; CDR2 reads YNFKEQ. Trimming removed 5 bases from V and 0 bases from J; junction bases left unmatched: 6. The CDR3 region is CASSTRGTGGSGNTIYF. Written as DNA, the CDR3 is TGTGCCAGCAGCACCCGGGGGACAGGGGGCTCTGGAAACACCATATATTTT.

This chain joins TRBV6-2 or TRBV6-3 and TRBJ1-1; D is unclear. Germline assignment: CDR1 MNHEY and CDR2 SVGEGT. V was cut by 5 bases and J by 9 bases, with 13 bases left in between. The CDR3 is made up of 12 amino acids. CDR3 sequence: CASSMPGPKAFF. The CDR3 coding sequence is TGTGCCAGCAGTATGCCAGGTCCCAAAGCTTTCTTT.

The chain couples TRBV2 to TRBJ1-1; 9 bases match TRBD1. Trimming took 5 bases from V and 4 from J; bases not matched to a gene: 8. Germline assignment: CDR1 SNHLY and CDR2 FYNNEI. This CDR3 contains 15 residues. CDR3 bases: TGTGCCAGCAGTCCCGGGACAGGGCTTTCCACTGAAGCTTTCTTT. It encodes CASSPGTGLSTEAFF.

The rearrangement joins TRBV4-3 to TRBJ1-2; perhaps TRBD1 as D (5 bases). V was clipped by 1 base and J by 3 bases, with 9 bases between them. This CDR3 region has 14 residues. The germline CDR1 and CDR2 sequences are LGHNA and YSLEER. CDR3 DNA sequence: TGCGCCAGCAGCCAAGCGGGGGGGTACTATGGCTACACCTTC. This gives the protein CASSQAGGYYGYTF.

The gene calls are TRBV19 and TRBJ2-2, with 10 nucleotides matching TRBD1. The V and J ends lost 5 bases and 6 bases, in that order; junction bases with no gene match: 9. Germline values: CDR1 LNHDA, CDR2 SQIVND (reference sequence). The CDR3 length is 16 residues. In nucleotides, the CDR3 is TGTGCCAGTAGTCCCCCTGACAGGGGGCTTGCCGGGGAGCTGTTTTTT. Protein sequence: CASSPPDRGLAGELFF.

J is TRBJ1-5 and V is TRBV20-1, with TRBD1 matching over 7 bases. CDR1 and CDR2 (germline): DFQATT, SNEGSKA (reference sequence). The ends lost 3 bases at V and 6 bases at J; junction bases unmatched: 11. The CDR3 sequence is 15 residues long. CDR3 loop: CSASHTGAGGQPQHF. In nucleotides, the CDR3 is TGCAGTGCTAGTCACACAGGGGCGGGTGGTCAGCCCCAGCATTTT.

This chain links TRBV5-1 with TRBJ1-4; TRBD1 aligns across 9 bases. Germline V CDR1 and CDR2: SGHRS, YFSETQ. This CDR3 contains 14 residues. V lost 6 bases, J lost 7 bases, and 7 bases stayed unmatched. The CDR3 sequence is CASKPDRGREKLFF. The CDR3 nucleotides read TGCGCCAGCAAACCGGACAGGGGACGTGAAAAACTGTTTTTT.

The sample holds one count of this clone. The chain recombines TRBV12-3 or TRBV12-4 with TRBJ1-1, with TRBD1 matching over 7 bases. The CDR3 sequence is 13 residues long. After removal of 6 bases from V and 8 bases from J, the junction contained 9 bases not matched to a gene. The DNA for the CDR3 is TGTGCCAGCAGCTACGGACAGGTTACAGAAGCTTTCTTT. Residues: CASSYGQVTEAFF.

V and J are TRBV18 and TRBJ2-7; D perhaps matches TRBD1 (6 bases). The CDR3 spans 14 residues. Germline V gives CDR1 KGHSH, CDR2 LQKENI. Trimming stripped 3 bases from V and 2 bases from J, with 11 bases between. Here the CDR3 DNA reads TGTGCCAGCTCACCTCGGACAGATACCTACGAGCAGTACTTC. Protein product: CASSPRTDTYEQYF.

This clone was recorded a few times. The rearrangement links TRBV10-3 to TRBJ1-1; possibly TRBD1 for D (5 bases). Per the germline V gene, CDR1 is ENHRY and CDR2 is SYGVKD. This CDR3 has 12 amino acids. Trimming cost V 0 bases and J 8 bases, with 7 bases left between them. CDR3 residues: CAISESRGEAFF. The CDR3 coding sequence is TGTGCCATCAGTGAGTCTAGGGGAGAAGCTTTCTTT.

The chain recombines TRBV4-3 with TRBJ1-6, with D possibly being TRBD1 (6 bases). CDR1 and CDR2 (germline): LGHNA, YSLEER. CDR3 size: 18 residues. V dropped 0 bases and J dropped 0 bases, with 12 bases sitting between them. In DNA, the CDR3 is TGCGCCAGCAGCCAAGATGGGGGGGCGAGCTCCTATAATTCACCCCTCCACTTT. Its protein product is CASSQDGGASSYNSPLHF.

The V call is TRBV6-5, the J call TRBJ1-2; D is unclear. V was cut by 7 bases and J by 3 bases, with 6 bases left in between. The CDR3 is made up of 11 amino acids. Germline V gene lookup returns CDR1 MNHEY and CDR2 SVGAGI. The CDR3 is CASTQDYGYTF. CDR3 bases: TGTGCCAGCACCCAGGACTATGGCTACACCTTC.

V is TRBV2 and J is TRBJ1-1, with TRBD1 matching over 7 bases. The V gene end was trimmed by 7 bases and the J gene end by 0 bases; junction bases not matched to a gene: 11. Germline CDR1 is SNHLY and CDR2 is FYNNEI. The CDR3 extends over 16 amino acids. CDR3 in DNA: TGTGCCAGCAACGTCCCGGGACAGTTCTTGAACACTGAAGCTTTCTTT. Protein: CASNVPGQFLNTEAFF.

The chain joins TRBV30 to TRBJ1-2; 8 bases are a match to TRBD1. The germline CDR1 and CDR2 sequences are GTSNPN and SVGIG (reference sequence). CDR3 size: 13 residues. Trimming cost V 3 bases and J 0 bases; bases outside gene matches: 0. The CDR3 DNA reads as TGTGCCTGGAGCAGGGGGCCTAACTATGGCTACACCTTC. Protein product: CAWSRGPNYGYTF.

The DNA of the CDR3 is TGTGCCAGCAGCTCGGGACTGACGAACACCGGGGAGCTGTTTTTT. As protein: CASSSGLTNTGELFF. The V call is TRBV11-2, the J call TRBJ2-2; a weak D match, TRBD2 (6 bases). Germline V gives CDR1 SGHAT, CDR2 FQNNGV. Between the trimmed V and J ends, which lost 4 bases and 0 bases, there was a span of 9 bases. CDR3 size: 15 residues.

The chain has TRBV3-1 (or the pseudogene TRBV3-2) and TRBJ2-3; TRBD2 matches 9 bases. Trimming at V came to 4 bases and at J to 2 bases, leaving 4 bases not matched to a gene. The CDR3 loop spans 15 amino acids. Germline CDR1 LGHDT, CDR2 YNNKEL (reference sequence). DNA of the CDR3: TGTGCCAGCAGCCCGAGCGGGAGGTCCACAGATACGCAGTATTTT. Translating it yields CASSPSGRSTDTQYF.

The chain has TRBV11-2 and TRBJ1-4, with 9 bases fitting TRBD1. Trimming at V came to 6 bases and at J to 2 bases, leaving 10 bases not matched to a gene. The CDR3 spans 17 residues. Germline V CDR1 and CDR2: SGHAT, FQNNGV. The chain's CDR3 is CASRGPGTGRTNEKLFF. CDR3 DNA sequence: TGTGCCAGCAGAGGGCCTGGGACAGGGAGGACTAATGAAAAACTGTTTTTT.

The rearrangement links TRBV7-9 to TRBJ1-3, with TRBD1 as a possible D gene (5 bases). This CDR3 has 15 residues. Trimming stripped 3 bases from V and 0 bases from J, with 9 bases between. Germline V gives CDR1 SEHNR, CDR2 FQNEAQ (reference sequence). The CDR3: CASSFSGGSGNTIYF. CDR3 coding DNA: TGTGCCAGCAGCTTTTCGGGGGGCTCTGGAAACACCATATATTTT.

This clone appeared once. The CDR3 loop is CASRRPGTSSYNEQFF. DNA for the CDR3: TGTGCCAGCAGACGCCCCGGGACAAGCTCCTACAATGAGCAGTTCTTC. The chain links TRBV5-5 to TRBJ2-1; possible D gene TRBD1, 6 bases. Trimming took off 5 bases at V and 0 bases at J, with 15 bases between the two ends. The CDR3 has 16 residues. CDR1 is SGHKS and CDR2 is YYEKEE in the germline V gene (reference sequence). The complete variable domain, with remaining parts taken from reference TRBV5-5 and TRBJ2-1, reads DAGVTQSPTHLIKTRGQQVTLRCSPISGHKSVSWYQQVLGQGPQFIFQYYEKEERGRGNFPDRFSARQFPNYSSELNVNALLLGDSALYLCASRRPGTSSYNEQFFGPGTRLTVL.